A single sample is the source of the 2 T cell receptor beta chains below, sequenced in a study of OX40 agonist ivuxolimab in advanced cancers. Here immunoSEQ multiplex PCR was the method, and the copy in TCRdb shows in-frame clones only, minus some. The sample shows about 26,000 clones, about four fifths of them seen only once. Sequenced here: CD4+ or CD8+ T cells sorted from blood, sampled in a trial of the OX40 agonist ivuxolimab. These receptors originate from an adult with an advanced solid tumor such as melanoma, head and neck, liver or kidney cancer.

V gene TRBV19 combines with J gene TRBJ2-2; the match to TRBD2 covers 7 bases. In germline, CDR1 is LNHDA, CDR2 SQIVND (reference sequence). Trimming removed 5 bases from V and 4 bases from J; junction bases left unmatched: 7. The CDR3 runs 15 residues. The CDR3 DNA sequence: TGTGCCAGTAGTGTGAGAGCGGGATTCACCGGGGAGCTGTTTTTT. This codes for CASSVRAGFTGELFF.

The rearrangement uses TRBV7-9 and TRBJ1-1; possibly TRBD1 for D (6 bases). The CDR3 is 12 residues long. CDR1 and CDR2 (germline): SEHNR, FQNEAQ (reference sequence). Trimming removed 5 bases at V and 6 bases at J, with 10 bases between. The CDR3 sequence: CASSGGLAEAFF. The CDR3 nucleotides are TGTGCCAGCAGCGGGGGGCTGGCTGAAGCTTTCTTT.